These 21 T cell receptor beta chains were all obtained from the same sample, sequenced in a study of T-cell memory formation after mild COVID-19. TCRdb re-analysed the 5' RACE reads in MiXCR, keeping a single row per CDR3 protein. The data show 120,000 or so distinct CDR3 sequences, 15% to 20% seen once. The sample was PBMCs or a T cell subset sorted from them (not recorded which). The receptors come from a man aged 18 to 30 who had mild COVID-19 (a few samples of this study predate the infection). Cell type and time point are not known.

The chain links TRBV20-1 to TRBJ2-5; D is ambiguous. Deletions cut 6 bases from V and 5 bases from J, with 13 bases between. The CDR3 is 12 amino acids. Germline V lookup: CDR1 DFQATT, CDR2 SNEGSKA (reference sequence). The CDR3 DNA follows: TGCAGTGCCAGCAGTGGGCAGGAGACCCAGTACTTC. Translation gives CSASSGQETQYF.

This clonotype was seen more than once but under ten times. This chain connects TRBV20-1 to TRBJ2-3, with 8 bases fitting TRBD2. The CDR3 is 15 amino acids. From germline, CDR1 is DFQATT and CDR2 SNEGSKA (reference sequence). V was clipped by 3 bases and J by 3 bases; unmatched bases: 8. CDR3 DNA sequence: TGCAGTGCTAGGATCGGGGGGGCAGGGACAGATACGCAGTATTTT. This gives the protein CSARIGGAGTDTQYF.

The genes are TRBV20-1 and TRBJ2-5, with 13 bases fitting TRBD2. Trimming cost V 6 bases and J 5 bases; bases outside gene matches: 6. The length of the CDR3 is 14 residues. Germline V lookup: CDR1 DFQATT, CDR2 SNEGSKA (reference sequence). DNA for the CDR3: TGCAGTGCGGACGGACTAGCGGGGGTTGAGACCCAGTACTTC. It is translated as CSADGLAGVETQYF.

The V call is TRBV29-1, the J call TRBJ2-5; D perhaps matches TRBD2 (7 bases). V was shortened by 2 bases and J by 1 base, with 23 bases between the two germline ends. Looked up from germline, CDR1 is SQVTM and CDR2 is ANQGSEA. The CDR3 length is 18 residues. CDR3 region: CSVERGGRSWTAQETQYF. CDR3 nucleotide sequence: TGCAGCGTTGAAAGGGGGGGGCGGAGTTGGACGGCCCAAGAGACCCAGTACTTC.

This clonotype was found a few times. CDR3 DNA sequence: TGTGCCAGCAGCCAAGATGTACTGAGAACAGATACGCAGTATTTT. It translates to CASSQDVLRTDTQYF. The chain uses TRBV4-2 and TRBJ2-3; D is unclear. Germline CDR1 reads LGHNA; CDR2 reads YNFKEQ. Trimming took 0 bases from V and 3 from J, leaving 10 bases between them. CDR3 length equals 15 residues.

The sample holds many counts of this clonotype. The rearrangement links TRBV6-5 to TRBJ2-7, with 8 bases fitting TRBD1. Trimming removed 6 bases from V and 3 bases from J; junction bases left unmatched: 4. Germline-derived CDR1 and CDR2 are MNHEY and SVGAGI. This CDR3 has 13 residues. The CDR3 sequence: CASRQGQVYEQYF. The CDR3, as DNA: TGTGCCAGCAGGCAGGGACAGGTCTACGAGCAGTACTTC.

The chain recombines TRBV7-3 with TRBJ2-2; 7 bases map to TRBD1. The CDR3 has 16 residues. The junction had 10 bases not matched to a gene; V was cut back by 4 bases and J by 5 bases. The germline gives CDR1 SGHTA, CDR2 FQGTGA. The CDR3 loop is CASSSRAQGVTGELFF. The CDR3 DNA sequence: TGTGCCAGCAGCTCCAGGGCCCAGGGGGTGACCGGGGAGCTGTTTTTT.

This clonotype was seen a few times. This sequence joins TRBV5-1 and TRBJ2-7, with a tentative D call TRBD2 (6 bases). CDR1 is SGHRS and CDR2 is YFSETQ in the germline V gene. With 0 bases removed from V and 3 bases from J, the gap between germline ends came to 13 bases. The CDR3 length is 15 residues. This chain's CDR3 is CASSLDVGGIYEQYV. The CDR3 region has the DNA TGCGCCAGCAGCTTGGATGTTGGGGGGATCTACGAGCAGTACGTC.

This clonotype was found a few times. The CDR3 loop is CATRATGVSYEQYV. CDR3 nucleotides: TGTGCCACCCGGGCCACAGGTGTATCCTACGAGCAGTACGTC. The J gene is TRBJ2-7, the V gene TRBV28, with a weak D call TRBD1 (5 bases). CDR3 size: 14 residues. CDR1 is MDHEN, CDR2 SYDVKM, per germline. V was trimmed by 10 bases and J by 1 base, leaving 17 bases between them.

This clonotype has more than one count but fewer than ten. The chain combines TRBV7-2 with TRBJ2-3; no definite D call. The length of the CDR3 is 15 residues. In germline, CDR1 is SGHTA, CDR2 FQGNSA. The V and J ends lost 4 bases and 2 bases respectively, with 13 bases between them. The CDR3 coding sequence is TGTGCCAGCAGCTCCCGACACGATCCCACAGATACGCAGTATTTT. Its protein is CASSSRHDPTDTQYF. The variable domain in full, with the rest retrieved from reference TRBV7-2 and TRBJ2-3, is GAGVSQSPSNKVTEKGKDVELRCDPISGHTALYWYRQSLGQGLEFLIYFQGNSAPDKSGLPSDRFSAERTGGSVSTLTIQRTQQEDSAVYLCASSSRHDPTDTQYFGPGTRLTVL.

The chain employs TRBV10-3 and TRBJ2-1; 9 bases agree with TRBD2. The CDR3 extends over 17 amino acids. The ends lost 8 bases at V and 2 bases at J; junction bases unmatched: 13. The germline V gene has CDR1 ENHRY and CDR2 SYGVKD. CDR3 sequence: CAIGTLGGGATYNEQFF. CDR3 DNA sequence: TGTGCCATCGGGACTCTTGGCGGGGGGGCCACCTACAATGAGCAGTTCTTC.

In its sample, this clonotype was seen a few times. V and J are TRBV29-1 and TRBJ2-3, with D tentatively TRBD2 (6 bases). The CDR3 has 14 amino acids. Trimming cost V 4 bases and J 7 bases, with 18 bases left between them. Per the germline V gene, CDR1 is SQVTM and CDR2 is ANQGSEA. The chain's CDR3 is CSVGRRGEPYTQYF. The CDR3 region has the DNA TGCAGCGTTGGTAGGCGGGGAGAACCCTATACGCAGTATTTT.

This clonotype has a single count. V and J are TRBV11-3 and TRBJ2-2, with TRBD2 identical over 7 bases. Per germline, CDR1 SGHNT and CDR2 YENEEA. The CDR3 consists of 16 residues. V was clipped by 5 bases and J by 5 bases; unmatched bases: 11. The CDR3 loop reads CASSPRRGVQTGELFF. The CDR3 nucleotides read TGTGCCAGCAGCCCCCGCCGGGGGGTCCAGACCGGGGAGCTGTTTTTT.

In this sample, this clonotype turned up a few times. V and J are TRBV11-2 and TRBJ2-1; 12 positions agree with TRBD2. Germline trimming cut 1 base from V and 7 bases from J; bases unmatched to any gene: 5. The CDR3 length is 16 residues. From germline, CDR1 is SGHAT and CDR2 FQNNGV. CDR3: CASSLGLAGGWNEQFF. CDR3 DNA: TGTGCCAGCAGCTTAGGCCTAGCGGGGGGGTGGAATGAGCAGTTCTTC.

The V gene is TRBV27, the J gene TRBJ1-6; D call uncertain. The germline gives CDR1 MNHEY, CDR2 SMNVEV (reference sequence). CDR3 length: 15 residues. V gave up 1 base and J gave up 6 bases, with 10 bases separating them. The CDR3 loop is CASSLLGFSNSPLHF. CDR3 coding DNA: TGTGCCAGCAGTTTATTGGGGTTCTCTAATTCACCCCTCCACTTT.

The CDR3 is CASSLSEETQYF. CDR3 DNA sequence: TGCGCCAGCAGCTTGTCAGAAGAGACCCAGTACTTC. The chain employs TRBV5-1 and TRBJ2-5; D is unresolved. Germline CDR1 is SGHRS and CDR2 is YFSETQ. V dropped 1 base and J dropped 3 bases, with 4 bases sitting between them. This CDR3 contains 12 residues. The variable domain in full, with the rest retrieved from reference TRBV5-1 and TRBJ2-5, is KAGVTQTPRYLIKTRGQQVTLSCSPISGHRSVSWYQQTPGQGLQFLFEYFSETQRNKGNFPGRFSGRQFSNSRSEMNVSTLELGDSALYLCASSLSEETQYFGPGTRLLVL.

This clonotype showed up many times. The J gene is TRBJ2-3, the V gene TRBV12-3 or TRBV12-4, with D possibly TRBD1 on 5 matching bases. CDR3 size: 13 residues. V lost 6 bases and J lost 2, with 9 bases in between. CDR3 region: CASSSGHTDTQYF. CDR3 DNA sequence: TGTGCCAGCAGCTCCGGACACACAGATACGCAGTATTTT.

The genes are TRBV11-2 and TRBJ1-1; no definite D call. V was trimmed by 0 bases and J by 2 bases, leaving 10 bases between them. This CDR3 is built from 15 residues. Germline CDR1 is SGHAT and CDR2 is FQNNGV. CDR3 protein: CASSLDPAVNTEAFF. The CDR3 bases are TGTGCCAGCAGCTTAGACCCGGCGGTAAACACTGAAGCTTTCTTT.

J is TRBJ2-7 and V is TRBV6-5; D possibly matches TRBD1 or TRBD2 (5 bases each). Germline lookup yields CDR1 MNHEY and CDR2 SVGAGI. This CDR3 contains 15 residues. Trimming pared 0 bases from V and 2 bases from J, leaving 11 bases between. CDR3 loop: CASSYSGVGAYEQYF. The DNA of the CDR3 is TGTGCCAGCAGTTACTCAGGGGTGGGAGCCTACGAGCAGTACTTC.

The chain has TRBV9 and TRBJ2-2; TRBD1 agrees at 8 bases. J gave up 3 bases and V 3 bases, and 13 bases lay outside the gene matches. Germline assignment: CDR1 SGDLS and CDR2 YYNGEE. The CDR3 covers 18 residues. The CDR3 loop reads CASSGTLHRGDHTGELFF. CDR3 bases: TGTGCCAGCAGCGGGACCCTCCACAGGGGGGATCACACCGGGGAGCTGTTTTTT. Based on the CDR3 plus reference TRBV9 and TRBJ2-2, the full variable domain is DSGVTQTPKHLITATGQRVTLRCSPRSGDLSVYWYQQSLDQGLQFLIQYYNGEERAKGNILERFSAQQFPDLHSELNLSSLELGDSALYFCASSGTLHRGDHTGELFFGEGSRLTVL.

This clonotype came up many times. CDR3 sequence: CASSPTGGPFYEQYF. The CDR3 DNA follows: TGTGCCAGCAGCCCAACAGGGGGACCGTTCTACGAGCAGTACTTC. The chain couples TRBV12-3 or TRBV12-4 to TRBJ2-7, with 8 bases fitting TRBD1. V lost 6 bases to trimming and J lost 3 bases; unmatched junction nucleotides: 10. The CDR3 length is 15 residues.